These 8 T cell receptor beta chains were sequenced from one sample in a study of blood T cell repertoires in COVID-19. Sequenced by immunoSEQ multiplex PCR; TCRdb stores in-frame clones only, minus some. The repertoire holds about 320,000 clones, with over 75% as singletons. Sequencing was performed on peripheral blood. The receptor source for this set is a human donor in a cohort sampled during active COVID-19.

This clone was observed a few times. This chain joins TRBV4-1 and TRBJ1-1, with TRBD1 identical over 7 bases. The V gene's germline CDR1 is MGHRA and CDR2 YSYEKL. Trimming at V came to 5 bases and at J to 1 base, leaving 4 bases not matched to a gene. The CDR3 sequence is 14 residues long. CDR3 protein: CASSNRTGNTEAFF. The CDR3 bases are TGCGCCAGCAGCAACCGGACAGGGAACACTGAAGCTTTCTTT.

V usage is TRBV9 and J usage is TRBJ2-3; 11 nucleotides line up with TRBD2. The CDR3 has 16 amino acids. With 0 bases clipped from V and 4 bases from J, the junction kept 4 bases outside the gene matches. CDR1 is SGDLS, CDR2 YYNGEE, per germline. The CDR3 DNA sequence: TGTGCCAGCAGCGTAGGACTAGCGGGGCGATCAGATACGCAGTATTTT. This sequence encodes CASSVGLAGRSDTQYF.

The chain has TRBV2 and TRBJ1-2, with 7 bases fitting TRBD1. CDR1 and CDR2 from the germline V gene are SNHLY and FYNNEI. The CDR3 runs 15 residues. V was pared by 2 bases and J by 4 bases, with 7 bases of the junction left unmatched. In nucleotides, the CDR3 is TGTGCCAGCAGTGAAAGGGGGCAGGGCCTCTATGGCTACACCTTC. Residues: CASSERGQGLYGYTF.

The chain joins TRBV5-4 to TRBJ2-3, with TRBD1 as a possible D gene (5 bases). Between the trimmed V and J ends, which lost 1 base and 4 bases, there was a span of 22 bases. The V gene's germline CDR1 is SGHNT and CDR2 YYREEE (reference sequence). This CDR3 has 18 residues. In nucleotides, the CDR3 is TGTGCCAGCAGCTTGCCCGGTGGGCAGGGAAGTGTGGCAGATACGCAGTATTTT. The encoded protein is CASSLPGGQGSVADTQYF. The variable domain in full, completed from reference TRBV5-4 and TRBJ2-3, reads ETGVTQSPTHLIKTRGQQVTLRCSSQSGHNTVSWYQQALGQGPQFIFQYYREEENGRGNFPPRFSGLQFPNYSSELNVNALELDDSALYLCASSLPGGQGSVADTQYFGPGTRLTVL.

The rearrangement uses TRBV2 and TRBJ2-7; D is perhaps TRBD1 (6 bases). Germline V gives CDR1 SNHLY, CDR2 FYNNEI. CDR3 size: 12 residues. Trimming left V 7 bases short and J 3 bases short, with 10 bases between. The CDR3 bases are TGTGCCAGCAAGGTAGGGGGCTACGAGCAGTACTTC. Translation: CASKVGGYEQYF. Full variable domain (missing parts from reference TRBV2 and TRBJ2-7): EPEVTQTPSHQVTQMGQEVILRCVPISNHLYFYWYRQILGQKVEFLVSFYNNEISEKSEIFDDQFSVERPDGSNFTLKIRSTKLEDSAMYFCASKVGGYEQYFGPGTRLTVT.

The V call is TRBV6-1, the J call TRBJ1-1; maybe TRBD1 (6 bases). Trimming shortened V by 3 bases and J by 1 base, and 12 bases separated the two germline ends. The germline gives CDR1 MNHNS, CDR2 SASEGT. This CDR3 is 15 amino acids long. The CDR3 reads CASSDYGTTNTEAFF. For the CDR3, the DNA is TGTGCCAGCAGTGATTACGGGACAACGAACACTGAAGCTTTCTTT.

The chain recombines TRBV24-1 with TRBJ2-7; D is uncertain. V was shortened by 4 bases and J by 6 bases, with 12 bases between the two germline ends. This CDR3 spans 13 amino acids. Germline loops: CDR1 KGHDR, CDR2 SFDVKD. The CDR3 loop is CATSDEVSGEQYF. The CDR3 region has the DNA TGTGCCACCAGTGACGAGGTTTCGGGCGAGCAGTACTTC.

This chain links TRBV25-1 with TRBJ2-3; possible D gene TRBD1, 6 bases. The V end lost 1 base, the J end lost 2 bases, and 13 bases lay between the germline ends. This CDR3 spans 16 amino acids. Germline V CDR1 and CDR2: MGHDK, SYGVNS. CDR3 sequence reads: CASSESSGVSTDTQYF. CDR3 in DNA: TGTGCCAGCAGTGAATCTTCAGGGGTATCCACAGATACGCAGTATTTT.